Each of the 24 T cell receptor beta chains below was sequenced from the same sample in a study of OX40 agonist ivuxolimab in advanced cancers. Clones were sequenced by immunoSEQ multiplex PCR, and TCRdb holds only the in-frame ones, with some missing. The data contain 20,000 to 25,000 clones, around 80% of them singletons. The material sequenced was CD4+ or CD8+ T cells sorted from blood, taken in a trial of the OX40 agonist ivuxolimab. The receptors stem from an adult with an advanced solid tumor such as melanoma, head and neck, liver or kidney cancer.

The V gene is TRBV10-3, the J gene TRBJ2-5; TRBD2 agrees at 7 bases. The end of the DNA is better explained by TRBJ2-7, so the J call may be wrong. The germline gives CDR1 ENHRY, CDR2 SYGVKD. The CDR3 totals 15 residues. The CDR3 sequence is CAISDWAGAPYEQYF. The CDR3 DNA sequence: TGTGCCATCAGTGACTGGGCGGGAGCTCCCTACGAGCAGTACTTC.

Remarks on this clone: Additional DNA sequences in this sample encode the identical CDR3. The chain links TRBV5-1 to TRBJ1-2; D perhaps matches TRBD1 (6 bases). The CDR3 loop spans 16 amino acids. Trimming removed 0 bases at V and 4 bases at J, with 16 bases between. The germline gives CDR1 SGHRS, CDR2 YFSETQ. In nucleotides, the CDR3 is TGCGCCAGCAGCTTGGGTGAGGGGGGTCCTACCTATGGCTACACCTTC. Its translation is CASSLGEGGPTYGYTF.

V gene TRBV9 combines with J gene TRBJ2-7, with TRBD2 matching 13 bases. The length of the CDR3 is 16 residues. The V gene's germline CDR1 is SGDLS and CDR2 YYNGEE. The ends lost 0 bases at V and 2 bases at J; junction bases unmatched: 2. The CDR3: CASSVEGLAGTYEQYF. CDR3 nucleotides: TGTGCCAGCAGCGTAGAGGGACTAGCGGGAACCTACGAGCAGTACTTC. Using reference TRBV9 and TRBJ2-7 for the parts outside the CDR3, the full variable domain is DSGVTQTPKHLITATGQRVTLRCSPRSGDLSVYWYQQSLDQGLQFLIQYYNGEERAKGNILERFSAQQFPDLHSELNLSSLELGDSALYFCASSVEGLAGTYEQYFGPGTRLTVT.

The chain links TRBV5-1 to TRBJ2-5, with D possibly being TRBD1 (5 bases). Deletions cut 1 base from V and 4 bases from J, with 8 bases between. This CDR3 region has 13 residues. Germline loops: CDR1 SGHRS, CDR2 YFSETQ. CDR3 in amino acids: CASSLWQGETQYF. DNA for the CDR3: TGCGCCAGCAGCTTGTGGCAGGGAGAGACCCAGTACTTC.

The chain is built from TRBV27 and TRBJ2-1, with 11 bases matching TRBD2. CDR3 length: 16 residues. The junction had 12 bases not matched to a gene; V was cut back by 7 bases and J by 7 bases. Germline V gives CDR1 MNHEY, CDR2 SMNVEV (reference sequence). The CDR3 here is CASTLLGVAGGNEQFF. DNA of the CDR3: TGTGCCAGCACCCTTCTCGGGGTAGCGGGAGGGAATGAGCAGTTCTTC.

The chain has TRBV9 and TRBJ2-5; 9 bases agree with TRBD2. Germline V gene data show CDR1 as SGDLS and CDR2 as YYNGEE. V was clipped by 2 bases and J by 2 bases; unmatched bases: 4. The CDR3 has 15 amino acids. This chain's CDR3 is CASSVSGRIQETQYF. As DNA, the CDR3 is TGTGCCAGCAGCGTCAGCGGGAGGATACAAGAGACCCAGTACTTC. Full variable domain (remainder filled in from reference TRBV9 and TRBJ2-5): DSGVTQTPKHLITATGQRVTLRCSPRSGDLSVYWYQQSLDQGLQFLIQYYNGEERAKGNILERFSAQQFPDLHSELNLSSLELGDSALYFCASSVSGRIQETQYFGPGTRLLVL.

The chain recombines TRBV12-5 with TRBJ2-5; D remains unclear. Per the germline V gene, CDR1 is LGHNT and CDR2 is FRNRAP. This CDR3 is 11 amino acids long. CDR3 coding DNA: TGTCCCCTGGGCCGCCAAGAGACCCAGTACTTC. Its translation: CPLGRQETQYF.

This clone was seen a single time. The chain combines TRBV27 with TRBJ2-1; 9 nucleotides match TRBD2. The CDR3 spans 16 residues. Per germline, CDR1 MNHEY and CDR2 SMNVEV (reference sequence). The trim removed 1 base at V and 6 bases at J, leaving 7 bases unmatched. The CDR3 here is CASSLLGGRAFNEQFF. The CDR3 region has the DNA TGTGCCAGCAGTTTATTGGGCGGGAGGGCCTTCAATGAGCAGTTCTTC.

V gene TRBV7-8 combines with J gene TRBJ2-2; D perhaps matches TRBD1 (6 bases). This CDR3 comprises 15 residues. Trimming took 8 bases from V and 1 from J, leaving 14 bases between them. The germline CDR1 and CDR2 sequences are SGHVS and FQNEAQ. The CDR3, as DNA: TGTGCCAGCTCCCTTTGGGGACAGAACACCGGGGAGCTGTTTTTT. It codes for CASSLWGQNTGELFF.

This clone was seen more than once but under ten times. CDR3 region: CASSLTASSYEQYF. The CDR3 region has the DNA TGTGCCAGCAGCTTAACGGCCAGCTCCTACGAGCAGTACTTC. The chain has TRBV11-1 and TRBJ2-7; D is ambiguous. CDR3 length: 14 amino acids. Trimming stripped 2 bases from V and 0 bases from J, with 8 bases between. The germline CDR1 and CDR2 sequences are SGHAT and FQDESV (reference sequence).

This clone was observed a handful of times. The rearrangement uses TRBV2 and TRBJ2-7; D unresolved. The CDR3 length is 12 residues. The germline gives CDR1 SNHLY, CDR2 FYNNEI. Trimming cost V 2 bases and J 3 bases, with 5 bases left between them. In DNA, the CDR3 is TGTGCCAGCAGTGAAACCAGCTACGAGCAGTACTTC. This codes for CASSETSYEQYF.

The DNA for the CDR3 is TGTGCCAGCAGTATCACCGGGACGGTCTACGAGCAGTACTTC. This translates into CASSITGTVYEQYF. The genes are TRBV27 and TRBJ2-7; D might be TRBD1 or TRBD2, each matching 5 bases. V lost 5 bases to trimming and J lost 3 bases, with 14 bases between them. Germline V gene data show CDR1 as MNHEY and CDR2 as SMNVEV (reference sequence). The CDR3 runs 14 residues.

The J gene is TRBJ1-2, the V gene TRBV9, with D unclear. V shed 3 bases and J shed 7 bases, with 22 bases lying between them. The germline V gene has CDR1 SGDLS and CDR2 YYNGEE. The CDR3 is 16 amino acids. The CDR3 loop reads CASSDGVVWSGAGYTF. CDR3 in DNA: TGTGCCAGCAGCGATGGGGTAGTATGGAGCGGAGCTGGCTACACCTTC.

V is TRBV19 and J is TRBJ1-5, with 7 bases fitting TRBD1. The CDR3 length is 16 residues. The germline V gene encodes CDR1 LNHDA and CDR2 SQIVND (reference sequence). The ends lost 6 bases at V and 4 bases at J; junction bases unmatched: 12. For the CDR3, the DNA is TGTGCCAGTAGAAAGACAGGGTATCCCTATAATCAGCCCCAGCATTTT. Its protein product is CASRKTGYPYNQPQHF.

This clone was seen a handful of times. The rearrangement joins TRBV28 to TRBJ2-3, with D possibly called TRBD1 or TRBD2 (5 bases each). CDR3 length: 15 residues. V shed 3 bases and J shed 3 bases, with 13 bases lying between them. CDR1 is MDHEN and CDR2 is SYDVKM in the germline V gene. The CDR3 sequence: CASSLGPGTTDTQYF. In nucleotides, the CDR3 is TGTGCCAGCAGTTTGGGTCCTGGGACGACAGATACGCAGTATTTT.

In this sample, this clone turned up once. V is TRBV7-9 and J is TRBJ2-7; D unresolved. The V gene's germline CDR1 is SEHNR and CDR2 FQNEAQ (reference sequence). The CDR3 loop spans 14 amino acids. V was shortened by 5 bases and J by 6 bases, with 17 bases between the two germline ends. The chain's CDR3 is CASSPRTPDSEQYF. CDR3 DNA: TGTGCCAGCAGCCCCCGTACCCCCGACTCCGAGCAGTACTTC.

V gene TRBV7-9 combines with J gene TRBJ1-6; D unclear. Germline CDR1 SEHNR, CDR2 FQNEAQ (reference sequence). Trimming took off 2 bases at V and 12 bases at J, with 14 bases between the two ends. This CDR3 spans 14 amino acids. For the CDR3, the DNA is TGTGCCAGCAGCTTAACAGTAGTGGGAGAACCCCTCCACTTT. It is translated as CASSLTVVGEPLHF.

This rearrangement joins TRBV6-6 to TRBJ2-3; TRBD1 matches at 8 bases. Germline-derived CDR1 and CDR2 are MNHNY and SVGAGI (reference sequence). With V trimmed by 5 bases and J by 3 bases, 4 bases remained unmatched. CDR3 length: 14 residues. The chain's CDR3 is CASSGTGGTDTQYF. The CDR3 DNA follows: TGTGCCAGCAGTGGGACAGGAGGGACAGATACGCAGTATTTT.

This clone was recorded once. The chain recombines TRBV6-1 with TRBJ2-7, with D tentatively TRBD2 (5 bases). Germline V gives CDR1 MNHNS, CDR2 SASEGT. V was shortened by 6 bases and J by 2 bases, with 11 bases between the two germline ends. The CDR3 runs 13 residues. CDR3 sequence (DNA): TGTGCCAGCAGGTGGGAGTGGCCCTACGAGCAGTACTTC. This translates into CASRWEWPYEQYF.

The chain has TRBV7-6 and TRBJ2-3; 7 bases match TRBD2. V was clipped by 1 base and J by 5 bases; unmatched bases: 9. Germline-derived CDR1 and CDR2 are SGHVS and FNYEAQ. CDR3 length equals 16 residues. DNA for the CDR3: TGTGCCAGCAGCTTAGAATCTCGCGGGAGTGTAGATACGCAGTATTTT. It codes for CASSLESRGSVDTQYF.

The V and J genes are TRBV29-1 and TRBJ2-1; 7 nucleotides agree with TRBD2. This CDR3 has 16 residues. The germline gives CDR1 SQVTM, CDR2 ANQGSEA. Unmatched junction bases numbered 14, after V lost 6 bases and J lost 3 bases. The CDR3 DNA is TGCAGCGTAAGGGTAGCGGGCTTGCGAGGCTACAATGAGCAGTTCTTC. Its translation: CSVRVAGLRGYNEQFF.

V gene TRBV30 combines with J gene TRBJ1-4, with D perhaps TRBD1 (5 bases). V was shortened by 4 bases and J by 8 bases, with 20 bases between the two germline ends. This CDR3 spans 15 amino acids. CDR1 and CDR2 (germline): GTSNPN, SVGIG (reference sequence). The CDR3 sequence is CAWTGDGWPGEKLFF. DNA of the CDR3: TGTGCCTGGACGGGGGACGGGTGGCCGGGGGAAAAACTGTTTTTT.

The gene calls are TRBV28 and TRBJ2-7, with 8 bases aligning to TRBD2. This CDR3 has 13 amino acids. Trimming cost V 10 bases and J 4 bases; bases outside gene matches: 9. Germline values: CDR1 MDHEN, CDR2 SYDVKM. In DNA, the CDR3 is TGTGCCACCCAAGCGGGAGTTTTATACGAGCAGTACTTC. Its protein product is CATQAGVLYEQYF.

The chain joins TRBV5-1 to TRBJ2-7; no definite D call. Germline CDR1 and CDR2: SGHRS and YFSETQ. The V end was cut by 1 base, the J end by 7 bases, with 12 bases between. The length of the CDR3 is 13 residues. CDR3 sequence (DNA): TGCGCCAGCAGCTTGTACCAGGCCGCGGAGCAGTACTTC. This sequence encodes CASSLYQAAEQYF.